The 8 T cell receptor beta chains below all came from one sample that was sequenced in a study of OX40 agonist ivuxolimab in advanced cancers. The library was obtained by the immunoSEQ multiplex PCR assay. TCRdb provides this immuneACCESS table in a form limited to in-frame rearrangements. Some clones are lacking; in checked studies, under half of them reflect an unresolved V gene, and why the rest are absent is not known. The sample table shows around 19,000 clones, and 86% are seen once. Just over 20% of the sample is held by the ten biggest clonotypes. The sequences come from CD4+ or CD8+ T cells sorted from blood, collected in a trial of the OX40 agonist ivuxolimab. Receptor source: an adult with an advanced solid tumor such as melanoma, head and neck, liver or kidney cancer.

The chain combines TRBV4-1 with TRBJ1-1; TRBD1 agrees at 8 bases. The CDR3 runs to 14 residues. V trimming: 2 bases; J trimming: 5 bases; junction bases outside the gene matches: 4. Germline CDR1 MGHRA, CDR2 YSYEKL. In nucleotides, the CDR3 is TGCGCCAGCAGCCAATCCAGGGGGCAGACTGAAGCTTTCTTT. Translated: CASSQSRGQTEAFF.

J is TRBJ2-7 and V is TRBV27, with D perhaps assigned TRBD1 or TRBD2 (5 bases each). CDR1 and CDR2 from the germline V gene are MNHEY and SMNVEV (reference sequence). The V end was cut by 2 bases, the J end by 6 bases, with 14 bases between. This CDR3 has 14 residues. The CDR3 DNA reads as TGTGCCAGCAGTTTAGGGGGTCCCGCTGGCGAGCAGTACTTC. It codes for CASSLGGPAGEQYF.

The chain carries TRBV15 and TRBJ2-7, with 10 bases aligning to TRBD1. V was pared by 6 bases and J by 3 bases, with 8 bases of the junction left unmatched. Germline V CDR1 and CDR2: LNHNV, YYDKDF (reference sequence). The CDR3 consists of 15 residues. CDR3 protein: CATRARGQGYYEQYF. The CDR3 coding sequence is TGTGCCACCAGAGCAAGGGGACAGGGGTACTACGAGCAGTACTTC.

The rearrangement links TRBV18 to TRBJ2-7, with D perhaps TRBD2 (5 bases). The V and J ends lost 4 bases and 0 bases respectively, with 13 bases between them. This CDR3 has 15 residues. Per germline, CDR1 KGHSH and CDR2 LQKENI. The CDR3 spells CASSLTRESSYEQYF. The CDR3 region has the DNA TGTGCCAGCTCACTCACGAGGGAGAGCTCCTACGAGCAGTACTTC.

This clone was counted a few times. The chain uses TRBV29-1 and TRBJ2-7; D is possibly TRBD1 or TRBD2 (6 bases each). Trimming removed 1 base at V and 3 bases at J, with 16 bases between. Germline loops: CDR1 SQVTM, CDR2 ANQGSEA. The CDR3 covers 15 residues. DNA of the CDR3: TGCAGCGTTGAAGGCGTAGGGGGACTCAGCTACGAGCAGTACTTC. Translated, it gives CSVEGVGGLSYEQYF.

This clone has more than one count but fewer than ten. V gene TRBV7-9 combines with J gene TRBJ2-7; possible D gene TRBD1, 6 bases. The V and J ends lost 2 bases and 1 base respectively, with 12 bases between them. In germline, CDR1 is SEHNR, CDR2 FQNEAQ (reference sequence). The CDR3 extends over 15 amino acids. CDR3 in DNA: TGTGCCAGCAGCTTACCGGACAGACCATCCTACGAGCAGTACTTC. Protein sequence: CASSLPDRPSYEQYF.

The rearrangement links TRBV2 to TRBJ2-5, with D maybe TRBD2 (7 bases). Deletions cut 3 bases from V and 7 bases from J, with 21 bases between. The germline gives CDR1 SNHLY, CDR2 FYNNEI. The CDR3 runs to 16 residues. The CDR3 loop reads CASSERGPRVGGTQYF. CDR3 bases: TGTGCCAGCAGTGAGCGGGGGCCTCGTGTTGGGGGGACCCAGTACTTC.

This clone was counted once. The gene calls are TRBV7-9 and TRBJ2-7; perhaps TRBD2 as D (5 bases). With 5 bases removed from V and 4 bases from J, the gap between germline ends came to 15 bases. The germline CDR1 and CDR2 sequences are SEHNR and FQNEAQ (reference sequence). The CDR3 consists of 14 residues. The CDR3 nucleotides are TGTGCCAGCAGCCTGTCTGAGAGAGGGTACGAGCAGTACTTC. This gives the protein CASSLSERGYEQYF. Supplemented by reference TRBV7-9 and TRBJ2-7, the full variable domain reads DTGVSQNPRHKITKRGQNVTFRCDPISEHNRLYWYRQTLGQGPEFLTYFQNEAQLEKSRLLSDRFSAERPKGSFSTLEIQRTEQGDSAMYLCASSLSERGYEQYFGPGTRLTVT.